The source of this T cell receptor (beta chain) is a study of blood T cell repertoires in COVID-19. Background on the study: PBMCs, B-cell-depleted T cells, or T cells provided the cDNA or gDNA that made up the material.

The method was immunoSEQ multiplex PCR; TCRdb's version includes in-frame clones alone and lacks a portion of them. The data contain roughly 55,000 clones, 65% to 80% of them singletons. Looked up from germline, CDR1 is SNHLY and CDR2 is FYNNEI. The CDR3 is 12 amino acids. J gave up 12 bases and V 8 bases, and 10 bases lay outside the gene matches. The sequenced sample consisted of peripheral blood. The genes are TRBV2 and TRBJ2-7, with 10 bases lining up with TRBD1. This TCR derives from a human donor with active or convalescent COVID-19. The donor label of this sample is uncertain. Here the CDR3 reads CASGQGESLGYF. The CDR3 DNA sequence: TGTGCCAGCGGACAGGGGGAATCTCTGGGGTACTTC.